This TCR beta chain derives from a study of T cells in Graves' hyperthyroidism and ophthalmopathy. This clonotype was counted many times. Regions amplified from RNA transcripts were the TCR beta CDR3 regions. The HTBI primer set served for first-round RT-PCR of the TCR CDR3. TCRdb re-called the multiplex PCR reads with MiXCR, one entry per CDR3 protein. This table has 300,000 to 350,000 distinct CDR3 sequences, approximately 18% appearing once. The sequence derives from a woman between 35 and 50 years old with Graves' ophthalmopathy. Sequenced input: blood.

In nucleotides, the CDR3 is TGTGCCAGCACCGACGACAGATACGAGCAGTACTTC. This sequence encodes CASTDDRYEQYF. The chain carries TRBV7-9 and TRBJ2-7, with D perhaps matching TRBD1 (5 bases). V was shortened by 7 bases and J by 4 bases, with 11 bases between the two germline ends. The CDR3 is 12 amino acids. Germline-derived CDR1 and CDR2 are SEHNR and FQNEAQ (reference sequence).